This T cell receptor (beta chain) was documented in a study of Ad26.COV2.S vaccination and SARS-CoV-2 variants. Treatment: some 19 received Ad26.COV2.S at low or high dose, single or two shots; about 5 received placebo; per-sample allocation not given. Collection of samples fell on day 63 after the first vaccine or placebo injection. Boston supplied an adult donor aged 18-55 years. Assay: immunoSEQ multiplex PCR; the TCRdb copy retains only in-frame clones and omits some. The sample records some 390,000 clones, less than 90% being singletons. As for this clone: The antigen is unknown.

Looked up from germline, CDR1 is SGHNT and CDR2 is YENEEA. The CDR3 covers 16 residues. J lost 10 bases, V lost 5 bases, and 15 bases had no gene match. Points from the study as a whole: Greater spike-specific TCR breadth was seen in vaccine recipients than in placebo recipients. Assessments of TCR breadth and depth may have underestimated the total T cell responses. Vaccine and placebo groups showed comparable non-spike TCR breadth.

The chain has TRBV11-3 and TRBJ2-1; TRBD1 agrees at 9 bases. Specimen: peripheral blood, collected in a trial of Ad26.COV2.S vaccine versus placebo. The origin of this receptor is a person between 18 and 60 years old who received the Ad26.COV2.S COVID-19 vaccine or a placebo. The CDR3 coding sequence is TGTGCCAGCAGCGAAGGGACAGGGACCTTTGGAGGCGAGCAGTTCTTC. Translating gives CASSEGTGTFGGEQFF.